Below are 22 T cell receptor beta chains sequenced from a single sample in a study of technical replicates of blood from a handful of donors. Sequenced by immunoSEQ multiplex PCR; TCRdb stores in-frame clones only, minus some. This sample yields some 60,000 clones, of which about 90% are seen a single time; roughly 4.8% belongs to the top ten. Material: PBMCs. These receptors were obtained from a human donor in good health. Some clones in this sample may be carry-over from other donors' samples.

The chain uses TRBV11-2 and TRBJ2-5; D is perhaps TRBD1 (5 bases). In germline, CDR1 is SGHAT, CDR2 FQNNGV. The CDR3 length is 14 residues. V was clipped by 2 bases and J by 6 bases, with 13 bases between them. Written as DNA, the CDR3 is TGTGCCAGCAGCTTAATTAGGGGTAGCCAGACCCAGTACTTC. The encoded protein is CASSLIRGSQTQYF.

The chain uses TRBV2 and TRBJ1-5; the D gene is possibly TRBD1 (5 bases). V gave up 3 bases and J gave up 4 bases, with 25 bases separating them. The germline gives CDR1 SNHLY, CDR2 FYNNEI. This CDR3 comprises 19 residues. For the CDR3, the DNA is TGTGCCAGCAGTGATGACGGCGGGACGGCGGGGTACCAGAATCAGCCCCAGCATTTT. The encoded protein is CASSDDGGTAGYQNQPQHF.

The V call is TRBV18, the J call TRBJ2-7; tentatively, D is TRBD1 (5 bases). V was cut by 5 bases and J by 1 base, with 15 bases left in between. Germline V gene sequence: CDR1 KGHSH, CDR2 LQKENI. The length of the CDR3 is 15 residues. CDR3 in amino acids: CASSWWQGRSYEQYF. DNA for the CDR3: TGTGCCAGCTCATGGTGGCAGGGAAGATCCTACGAGCAGTACTTC.

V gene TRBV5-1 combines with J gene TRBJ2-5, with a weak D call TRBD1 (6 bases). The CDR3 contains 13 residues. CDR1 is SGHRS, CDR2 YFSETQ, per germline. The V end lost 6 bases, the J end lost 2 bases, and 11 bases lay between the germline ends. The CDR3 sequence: CASTVRGQETQYF. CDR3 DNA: TGCGCCAGCACTGTCAGGGGACAAGAGACCCAGTACTTC. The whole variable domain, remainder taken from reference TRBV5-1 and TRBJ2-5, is KAGVTQTPRYLIKTRGQQVTLSCSPISGHRSVSWYQQTPGQGLQFLFEYFSETQRNKGNFPGRFSGRQFSNSRSEMNVSTLELGDSALYLCASTVRGQETQYFGPGTRLLVL.

CDR3 protein: CASSAGSKGTEAFF. In DNA, the CDR3 is TGTGCCAGCAGCGCGGGCTCTAAGGGGACTGAAGCTTTCTTT. The chain combines TRBV9 with TRBJ1-1; the D gene is possibly TRBD1 (5 bases). Trimming stripped 3 bases from V and 5 bases from J, with 14 bases between. CDR3 length: 14 amino acids. The V gene's germline CDR1 is SGDLS and CDR2 YYNGEE.

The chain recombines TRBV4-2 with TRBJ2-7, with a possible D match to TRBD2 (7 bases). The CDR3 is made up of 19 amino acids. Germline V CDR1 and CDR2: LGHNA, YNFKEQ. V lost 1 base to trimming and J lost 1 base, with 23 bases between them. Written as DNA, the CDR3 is TGTGCCAGCAGCCAAGTTTTCATTCATAGGCGGGGGCCTTCCTACGAGCAGTACTTC. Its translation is CASSQVFIHRRGPSYEQYF.

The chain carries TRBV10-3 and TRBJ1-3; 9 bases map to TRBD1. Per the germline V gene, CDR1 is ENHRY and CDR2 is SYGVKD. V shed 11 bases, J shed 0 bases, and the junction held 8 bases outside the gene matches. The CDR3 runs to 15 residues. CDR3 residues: CASSGTGISGNTIYF. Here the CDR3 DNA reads TGTGCCTCCTCCGGGACAGGGATCTCTGGAAACACCATATATTTT.

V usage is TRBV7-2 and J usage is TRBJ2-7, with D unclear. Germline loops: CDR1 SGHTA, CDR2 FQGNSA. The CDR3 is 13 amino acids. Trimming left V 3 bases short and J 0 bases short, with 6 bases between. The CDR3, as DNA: TGTGCCAGCAGCTTCAGAGGCTCCTACGAGCAGTACTTC. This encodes CASSFRGSYEQYF.

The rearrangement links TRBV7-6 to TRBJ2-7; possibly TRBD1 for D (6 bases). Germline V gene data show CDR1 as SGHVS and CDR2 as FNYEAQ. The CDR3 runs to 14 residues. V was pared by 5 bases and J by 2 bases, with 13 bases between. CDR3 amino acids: CASSPVWGPYEQYF. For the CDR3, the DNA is TGTGCCAGCAGCCCTGTTTGGGGGCCCTACGAGCAGTACTTC.

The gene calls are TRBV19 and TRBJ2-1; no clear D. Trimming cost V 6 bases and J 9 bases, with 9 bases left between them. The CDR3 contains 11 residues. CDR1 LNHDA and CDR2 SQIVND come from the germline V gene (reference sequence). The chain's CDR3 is CASSLSREQFF. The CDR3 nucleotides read TGTGCCAGTAGCCTCTCCCGTGAGCAGTTCTTC.

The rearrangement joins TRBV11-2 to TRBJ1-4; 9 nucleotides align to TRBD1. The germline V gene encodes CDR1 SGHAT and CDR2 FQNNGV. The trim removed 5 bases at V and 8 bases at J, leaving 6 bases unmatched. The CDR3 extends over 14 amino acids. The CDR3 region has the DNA TGTGCCAGCAGCAGAACCGGGACAGGGGAAAAACTGTTTTTT. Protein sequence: CASSRTGTGEKLFF. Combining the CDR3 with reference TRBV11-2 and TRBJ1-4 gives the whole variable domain EAGVAQSPRYKIIEKRQSVAFWCNPISGHATLYWYQQILGQGPKLLIQFQNNGVVDDSQLPKDRFSAERLKGVDSTLKIQPAKLEDSAVYLCASSRTGTGEKLFFGSGTQLSVL.

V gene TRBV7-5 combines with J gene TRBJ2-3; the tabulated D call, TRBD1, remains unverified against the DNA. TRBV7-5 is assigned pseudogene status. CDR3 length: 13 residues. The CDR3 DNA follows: TGTGTCAGAAGCTTATACAGATGGTATACGCAGTATTTT. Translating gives CVRSLYRWYTQYF.

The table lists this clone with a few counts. Written as DNA, the CDR3 is TGTGCCAGCAGCTTTTTTGGACAGGGAAGCAATCAGCCCCAGCATTTT. Protein: CASSFFGQGSNQPQHF. The chain links TRBV7-2 to TRBJ1-5; 8 bases fit TRBD1. This CDR3 is 16 amino acids long. V was clipped by 3 bases and J by 1 base; unmatched bases: 5. Germline values: CDR1 SGHTA, CDR2 FQGNSA.

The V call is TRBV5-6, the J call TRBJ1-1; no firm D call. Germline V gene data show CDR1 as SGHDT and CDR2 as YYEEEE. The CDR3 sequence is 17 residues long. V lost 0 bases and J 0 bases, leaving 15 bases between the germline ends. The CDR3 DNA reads TGTGCCAGCAGCTTGGGTTTTAATCACAGATTGAACACTGAAGCTTTCTTT. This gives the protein CASSLGFNHRLNTEAFF.

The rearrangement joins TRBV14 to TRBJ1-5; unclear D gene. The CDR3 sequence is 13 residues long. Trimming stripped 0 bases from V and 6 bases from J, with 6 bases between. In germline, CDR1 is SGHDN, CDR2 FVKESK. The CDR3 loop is CASSQDRGQPQHF. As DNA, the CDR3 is TGTGCCAGCAGCCAAGATCGCGGTCAGCCCCAGCATTTT.

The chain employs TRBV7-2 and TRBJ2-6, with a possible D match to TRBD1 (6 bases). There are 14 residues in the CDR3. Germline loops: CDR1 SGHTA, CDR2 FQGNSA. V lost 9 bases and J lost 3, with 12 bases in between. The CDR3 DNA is TGTGCCAGTACCCAGGGGTTTGGGGCCAACGTCCTGACTTTC. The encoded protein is CASTQGFGANVLTF.

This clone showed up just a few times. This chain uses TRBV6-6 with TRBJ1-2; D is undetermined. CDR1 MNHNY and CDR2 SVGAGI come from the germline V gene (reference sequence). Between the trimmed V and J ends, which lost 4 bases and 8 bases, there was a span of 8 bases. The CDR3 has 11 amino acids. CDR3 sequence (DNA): TGTGCCAGCAGTTCCGATAGCGGCTACACCTTC. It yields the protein CASSSDSGYTF.

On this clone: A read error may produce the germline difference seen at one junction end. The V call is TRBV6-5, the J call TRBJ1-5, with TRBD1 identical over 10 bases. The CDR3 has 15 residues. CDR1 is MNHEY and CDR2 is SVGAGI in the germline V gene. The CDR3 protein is CASSFGQGVQSAPAF. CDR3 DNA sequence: TGTGCCAGCAGTTTTGGACAGGGGGTTCAATCAGCCCCAGCATTT.

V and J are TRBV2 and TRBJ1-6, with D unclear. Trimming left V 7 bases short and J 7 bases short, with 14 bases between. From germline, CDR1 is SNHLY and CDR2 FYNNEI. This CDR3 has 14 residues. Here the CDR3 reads CASTGGLSNSPLHF. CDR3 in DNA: TGTGCCAGCACCGGCGGATTGAGCAATTCACCCCTCCACTTT.

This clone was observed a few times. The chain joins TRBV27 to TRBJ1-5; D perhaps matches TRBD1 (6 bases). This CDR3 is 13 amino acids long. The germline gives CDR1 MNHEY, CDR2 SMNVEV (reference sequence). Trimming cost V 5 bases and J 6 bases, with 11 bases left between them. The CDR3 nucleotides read TGTGCCAGCAGTCTGGCCAGGGGTCAGCCCCAGCATTTT. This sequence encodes CASSLARGQPQHF.

The CDR3 loop is CASSLKFKRTGGEKLFF. CDR3 DNA: TGTGCCAGCAGCTTAAAGTTTAAGAGGACAGGGGGTGAAAAACTGTTTTTT. The V call is TRBV7-9, the J call TRBJ1-4, with 10 bases aligning to TRBD1. CDR3 size: 17 residues. The J segment lost 7 bases and the V segment lost 2 bases, leaving 10 bases of the junction unmatched. Germline CDR1 SEHNR, CDR2 FQNEAQ (reference sequence).

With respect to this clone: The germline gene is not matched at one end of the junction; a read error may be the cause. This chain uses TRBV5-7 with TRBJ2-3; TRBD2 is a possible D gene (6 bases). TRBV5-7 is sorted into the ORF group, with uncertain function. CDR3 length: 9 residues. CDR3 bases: TGTTTTCCAGGGAGGCCGACGCCTTTT. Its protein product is CFPGRPTPF.